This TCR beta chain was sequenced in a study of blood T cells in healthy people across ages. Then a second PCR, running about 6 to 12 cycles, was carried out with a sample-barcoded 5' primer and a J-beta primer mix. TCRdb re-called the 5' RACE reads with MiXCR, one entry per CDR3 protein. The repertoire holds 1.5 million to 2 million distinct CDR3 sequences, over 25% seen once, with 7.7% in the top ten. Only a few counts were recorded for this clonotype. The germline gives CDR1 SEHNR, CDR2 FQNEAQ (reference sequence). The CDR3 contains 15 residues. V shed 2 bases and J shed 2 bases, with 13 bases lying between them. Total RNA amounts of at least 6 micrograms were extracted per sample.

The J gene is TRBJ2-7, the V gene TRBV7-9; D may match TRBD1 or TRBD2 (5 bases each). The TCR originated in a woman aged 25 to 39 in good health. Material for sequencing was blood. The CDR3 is CASSLPPGDPYEQYF. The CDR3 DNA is TGTGCCAGCAGCTTACCCCCCGGGGACCCCTACGAGCAGTACTTC.